These T cell receptor beta chains were read from a single sample in a study of CD8 T cells in ankylosing spondylitis. TCRdb passed the 5' RACE reads through MiXCR, listing each CDR3 protein once. The table lists about 140,000 distinct CDR3 sequences, 6.5% to 8.5% of them singletons. The sample was synovial fluid, either unsorted or a sorted T cell fraction (not recorded which). Source of these receptors: a male donor with ankylosing spondylitis. Both conserved end residues are trimmed from each CDR3.

j_call v_call cdr3_aa
TRBJ1-3 TRBV9 ASSAYLGNTIY
TRBJ2-3 TRBV29-1 SVETGPSTDTQY
TRBJ1-1 TRBV20-1 SASPTTGPETF
TRBJ2-5 TRBV9 ASSWGPKETQY
TRBJ1-2 TRBV2 ASSDRGTAGYT
TRBJ1-6 TRBV12-3/TRBV12-4 ASSYRVNNSPLH
TRBJ1-4 TRBV20-1 SAPLNEKLF
TRBJ2-1 TRBV5-1 ASSLGGDYGLGEQF
TRBJ1-2 TRBV12-3/TRBV12-4 ASSSGQTYGYT
TRBJ2-7 TRBV9 ASSAGLAGEQY
TRBJ1-2 TRBV4-1 ASSQVGRADYGYT
TRBJ1-3 TRBV9 ASSARVSGEPGNTIY
TRBJ2-6 TRBV25-1 ASSAYSGANVLT
TRBJ1-1 TRBV7-2 ASSPGTEAF
TRBJ1-1 TRBV7-8 ASSRGANTEAF
TRBJ1-1 TRBV20-1 SARPRQGWTEAF
TRBJ2-1 TRBV20-1 SASETSGSYNEQF
TRBJ2-1 TRBV12-3/TRBV12-4 ASSLMAGGGNEQF
TRBJ2-5 TRBV29-1 SVDFQGFLETQY
TRBJ2-7 TRBV7-9 ASSLAAGLSHEQY
TRBJ2-1 TRBV5-1 ASSPNYNEQF